This is a list of T cell receptor beta chains from one sample in a study of blood T cell repertoires in COVID-19. Produced via immunoSEQ multiplex PCR; TCRdb's table is partial and in-frame only. The sample lists fewer than 150,000 clones; 84% were seen once. Sample: peripheral blood. Every receptor here comes from a human donor in a cohort sampled during active COVID-19. The conserved cysteine and the conserved F or W are not part of the CDR3 here.

v_call cdr3_length cdr3_aa
TRBV7-8 11 ASSRGGDYGYT
TRBV5-4 14 ASSGTGNAPVTEAF
TRBV7-2 13 ASSQGRGLPDTQY
TRBV2 13 ASTRQPTAYNEQF
TRBV5-1 12 ASSWGRQGPGYT
TRBV28 14 ASSIAGNPIYNEQF
TRBV3-1/TRBV3-2 13 ASSLTGTGGSPLH
TRBV3-1/TRBV3-2 12 ASSQATGGTEAF
TRBV29-1 12 SVEDRSLTGGYT
TRBV4-1 16 ASSLETPPSGGAVEQF
TRBV30 9 AFVPETEAF
TRBV5-4 15 ASSRRSGAGGAYEQY
TRBV5-4 12 ASNPVGGTNEQF
TRBV3-1/TRBV3-2 12 ASSPQDYYNEQF
TRBV6-2/TRBV6-3 13 ASSYEGADKNIQY
TRBV19 12 ASKSDRVAPPIY
TRBV5-1 13 ASSSLAGAGSPLH
TRBV28 12 ASSPRTVLSPLH
TRBV3-1/TRBV3-2 10 ASSPRDNEQF
TRBV11-3 13 ASSLGAGWVTEAF
TRBV11-2 14 ASSLDFRRATGELF
TRBV18 12 ASSPSSGSYEQY
TRBV28 11 ASREGPTDTQY
TRBV29-1 11 SVARRVNTEAF
TRBV6-5 11 ASRPTQNTEAF
TRBV4-2 15 ASSHRTGDTPGTEAF
TRBV4-1 14 ASSHFRAPNTGELF
TRBV9 12 ASSEQGLGTEAF
TRBV2 13 ASSWSPTPEETQY
TRBV15 15 ATSRGGTQGSAEGYT
TRBV30 11 AWEGAGNEKLF
TRBV5-4 12 ASSLEGQKETQY
TRBV9 13 ASRADRGRAGELF
TRBV4-3 12 ASSQSGGVHTQY
TRBV30 12 AWSLRGGWDTIY
TRBV6-2/TRBV6-3 15 ASSYSPSSVSLDTQY
TRBV18 12 ASSPGGGQTEAF
TRBV2 9 ASTQTYEQY
TRBV12-3/TRBV12-4 11 ASSFQGNYGYT
TRBV3-1/TRBV3-2 13 ASSQGRGGGETQY
TRBV5-1 12 ASTDTSSYNEQF
TRBV9 14 ASSVGLAGRTDTQY
TRBV5-1 13 ASSLGTANTGELF
TRBV4-1 13 ASSQEQGEFQPQH
TRBV7-3 14 ASSPIAGVSYNEQF
TRBV4-2 14 ASSQDMSQGNSPLH
TRBV5-5 14 ASSLGADTTNEKLF